This TCR beta chain was captured in a study of beta chain features in type 1 diabetes. Turning to the study itself: Across the samples, roughly 98,000,000 sorted cells were examined in total.

The purity of all sorted populations exceeded 95%. The CDR3 runs to 16 residues. Germline V gives CDR1 KGHSH, CDR2 LQKENI. V shed 0 bases and J shed 1 base, with 9 bases lying between them. The isolated RNA, all of it, was reverse transcribed, so expressed TCRB transcripts were what got sequenced. Stem cell-like memory T cell samples were sequenced, and they averaged roughly 920,000 reads. This table comes from immunoSEQ multiplex PCR, and its TCRdb copy is limited to in-frame clones, with some not included. This sample has 110,000 or so clones, with almost 40% found just once. Sequenced: stem cell memory CD4+ T cells from blood. This TCR came from a young woman in good health. The rearrangement joins TRBV18 to TRBJ2-2; no clear D gene. In nucleotides, the CDR3 is TGTGCCAGCTCACCACCTGTAAGACTGAACACCGGGGAGCTGTTTTTT. Its translation is CASSPPVRLNTGELFF.